Each of the 27 T cell receptor beta chains below was sequenced from the same sample in a study of radiotherapy plus CTLA-4 blockade in lung cancer. Assay used: immunoSEQ multiplex PCR; TCRdb lists only in-frame clones, some missing. The sample records 70,000 to 100,000 clones, around 87% being singletons. The starting material was peripheral blood, obtained from a patient treated with radiotherapy plus ipilimumab. Receptors were obtained from a human donor with non-small cell lung cancer who had a partial response to radiotherapy plus ipilimumab.

The V gene is TRBV5-1, the J gene TRBJ2-1, with a weak D call TRBD2 (6 bases). Trimming left V 4 bases short and J 2 bases short, with 10 bases between. There are 14 residues in the CDR3. Germline CDR1 is SGHRS and CDR2 is YFSETQ. The CDR3 region is CASSGSGAYNEQFF. CDR3 nucleotide sequence: TGCGCCAGCAGCGGTAGCGGCGCCTACAATGAGCAGTTCTTC.

This chain connects TRBV9 to TRBJ1-1, with a tentative D call TRBD1 (5 bases). The germline V gene encodes CDR1 SGDLS and CDR2 YYNGEE. Trimming shortened V by 0 bases and J by 4 bases, and 7 bases separated the two germline ends. The CDR3 consists of 13 residues. The CDR3 coding sequence is TGTGCCAGCAGCGTAGACGGGGGCACTGAAGCTTTCTTT. Its protein product is CASSVDGGTEAFF.

The chain has TRBV19 and TRBJ1-4; D perhaps matches TRBD1 (6 bases). Trimming shortened V by 4 bases and J by 6 bases, and 15 bases separated the two germline ends. The CDR3 length is 15 residues. CDR1 and CDR2 from the germline V gene are LNHDA and SQIVND (reference sequence). In DNA form, the CDR3 reads TGTGCCAGTAGTACCGGACAAGGGGGTCATGAAAAACTGTTTTTT. Translation gives CASSTGQGGHEKLFF.

This chain uses TRBV9 with TRBJ1-5, with 9 bases fitting TRBD1. Trimming took 0 bases from V and 4 from J; bases not matched to a gene: 2. From germline, CDR1 is SGDLS and CDR2 YYNGEE. This CDR3 has 15 amino acids. CDR3 DNA sequence: TGTGCCAGCAGCGTAGGGACAGGGGCGAATCAGCCCCAGCATTTT. Translation gives CASSVGTGANQPQHF. Together with reference TRBV9 and TRBJ1-5, the CDR3 gives the full variable domain: DSGVTQTPKHLITATGQRVTLRCSPRSGDLSVYWYQQSLDQGLQFLIQYYNGEERAKGNILERFSAQQFPDLHSELNLSSLELGDSALYFCASSVGTGANQPQHFGDGTRLSIL.

The rearrangement links TRBV28 to TRBJ1-5; 11 bases fit TRBD1. The V segment lost 6 bases and the J segment 3 bases; nucleotides outside the gene matches: 4. The CDR3 is 15 amino acids. The germline CDR1 and CDR2 sequences are MDHEN and SYDVKM. CDR3 in amino acids: CASRSGQGDNQPQHF. CDR3 nucleotides: TGTGCCAGCAGATCGGGACAGGGGGACAATCAGCCCCAGCATTTT.

This chain joins TRBV28 and TRBJ1-5; D is possibly TRBD1 (5 bases). The CDR3 runs to 15 residues. V dropped 4 bases and J dropped 3 bases, with 13 bases sitting between them. Germline V gene sequence: CDR1 MDHEN, CDR2 SYDVKM. For the CDR3, the DNA is TGTGCCAGCAGTTCATACACAGGAATCAATCAGCCCCAGCATTTT. Its protein is CASSSYTGINQPQHF.

This sequence joins TRBV28 and TRBJ1-4; 8 nucleotides align to TRBD1. CDR1 MDHEN and CDR2 SYDVKM come from the germline V gene. Losses at the gene ends were 9 bases for V and 4 bases for J; bases not matched to a gene: 4. The length of the CDR3 is 13 residues. The CDR3 spells CASQGALNEKLFF. CDR3 DNA sequence: TGTGCCAGTCAGGGGGCGCTTAATGAAAAACTGTTTTTT.

The V gene is TRBV18, the J gene TRBJ1-6, with unresolved D. V dropped 2 bases and J dropped 7 bases, with 12 bases sitting between them. Germline V lookup: CDR1 KGHSH, CDR2 LQKENI. The length of the CDR3 is 15 residues. CDR3 protein: CASSPVMEANSPLHF. CDR3 nucleotides: TGTGCCAGCTCACCAGTGATGGAAGCGAATTCACCCCTCCACTTT.

This clone was recorded a few times. This chain joins TRBV6-6 and TRBJ1-3; a possible D gene is TRBD1 (5 bases). Germline-derived CDR1 and CDR2 are MNHNY and SVGAGI (reference sequence). The V gene lost 4 bases and the J gene lost 2 bases, with 9 bases spanning the gap. The CDR3 loop spans 14 amino acids. This chain's CDR3 is CASSSGSAGNTIYF. Written as DNA, the CDR3 is TGTGCCAGCAGTTCAGGGTCAGCTGGAAACACCATATATTTT.

The chain has TRBV5-1 and TRBJ2-2; 12 bases are a match to TRBD1. The germline CDR1 and CDR2 sequences are SGHRS and YFSETQ. This CDR3 is 16 amino acids long. Germline trimming cut 0 bases from V and 6 bases from J; bases unmatched to any gene: 3. CDR3: CASSLEGQGAPGELFF. DNA of the CDR3: TGCGCCAGCAGCTTGGAGGGACAGGGGGCGCCCGGGGAGCTGTTTTTT.

The J gene is TRBJ2-2, the V gene TRBV5-1; 9 bases line up with TRBD1. This CDR3 has 13 residues. The germline gives CDR1 SGHRS, CDR2 YFSETQ. The junction had 3 bases not matched to a gene; V was cut back by 5 bases and J by 7 bases. The CDR3 protein is CASRGQGDGELFF. DNA of the CDR3: TGCGCCAGCAGGGGACAGGGCGACGGGGAGCTGTTTTTT.

A few counts support this clone. The chain has TRBV27 and TRBJ1-2; TRBD1 is a possible D gene (6 bases). Germline lookup yields CDR1 MNHEY and CDR2 SMNVEV (reference sequence). V was cut by 6 bases and J by 8 bases, with 19 bases left in between. The CDR3 runs 14 residues. CDR3 in amino acids: CASSHSRGARGYTF. The CDR3, as DNA: TGTGCCAGCAGCCACTCACGGGGGGCGCGGGGCTACACCTTC.

The rearrangement uses TRBV2 and TRBJ1-2; D may be TRBD1 (5 bases). The ends were cut back, 7 bases at V and 8 bases at J, with 14 bases in the middle. Germline assignment: CDR1 SNHLY and CDR2 FYNNEI. The CDR3 loop spans 12 amino acids. The CDR3, as DNA: TGTGCCAGCATAATCTCAGGGTACGGCTACACCTTC. This codes for CASIISGYGYTF.

The V and J genes are TRBV27 and TRBJ1-1; D ambiguous. The germline CDR1 and CDR2 sequences are MNHEY and SMNVEV (reference sequence). Trimming left V 9 bases short and J 5 bases short, with 13 bases between. This CDR3 comprises 12 residues. CDR3 nucleotides: TGTGCCAGGCCCTCTTATAGTACTGAAGCTTTCTTT. It is translated as CARPSYSTEAFF.

The chain carries TRBV7-3 and TRBJ2-4; possible D gene TRBD2, 6 bases. CDR3 length: 15 residues. CDR1 and CDR2 from the germline V gene are SGHTA and FQGTGA. V dropped 3 bases and J dropped 2 bases, with 11 bases sitting between them. In nucleotides, the CDR3 is TGTGCCAGCAGCTTGATCGGGGGATCCAAAAACATTCAGTACTTC. Translation: CASSLIGGSKNIQYF.

The chain combines TRBV10-2 with TRBJ2-1; 11 bases map to TRBD2. Germline V gene lookup returns CDR1 WSHSY and CDR2 SAAADI. Losses at the gene ends were 7 bases for V and 4 bases for J; bases not matched to a gene: 12. The CDR3 runs to 17 residues. The DNA of the CDR3 is TGCGCCAGCATCCCACTAGCGGGAGCCCGTTCGTACAATGAGCAGTTCTTC. It encodes CASIPLAGARSYNEQFF.

The genes are TRBV4-3 and TRBJ2-5, with 7 bases identical to TRBD1. Germline V lookup: CDR1 LGHNA, CDR2 YSLEER. With V trimmed by 5 bases and J by 4 bases, 13 bases remained unmatched. The CDR3 is 16 amino acids. This chain's CDR3 is CASSDRTGPHPETQYF. In DNA, the CDR3 is TGCGCCAGCAGCGACCGGACAGGCCCACACCCAGAGACCCAGTACTTC.

The V call is TRBV10-3, the J call TRBJ2-1, with 7 bases identical to TRBD2. V shed 4 bases, J shed 1 base, and the junction held 4 bases outside the gene matches. Germline CDR1 and CDR2: ENHRY and SYGVKD. This CDR3 region has 15 residues. Here the CDR3 reads CAISVGGSSYNEQFF. For the CDR3, the DNA is TGTGCCATCAGTGTAGGCGGGAGTTCCTACAATGAGCAGTTCTTC.

The rearrangement joins TRBV5-5 to TRBJ2-3, with 7 nucleotides matching TRBD1. The CDR3 has 15 amino acids. V dropped 2 bases and J dropped 4; count of bases not matched to a gene: 7. Germline V lookup: CDR1 SGHKS, CDR2 YYEKEE (reference sequence). CDR3 bases: TGTGCCAGCAGCTTCAGACAGGGATTAGCAGATACGCAGTATTTT. It codes for CASSFRQGLADTQYF.

The genes are TRBV5-4 and TRBJ2-5, with TRBD2 as a possible D gene (5 bases). Germline V gene sequence: CDR1 SGHNT, CDR2 YYREEE (reference sequence). CDR3 size: 17 residues. With 4 bases removed from V and 0 bases from J, the gap between germline ends came to 19 bases. For the CDR3, the DNA is TGTGCCAGCAGCCCGTTGGGCGACTGGAGGTACCAAGAGACCCAGTACTTC. It encodes CASSPLGDWRYQETQYF.

This clone appeared a single time. The chain uses TRBV9 and TRBJ2-1, with 14 bases fitting TRBD2. Germline CDR1 and CDR2: SGDLS and YYNGEE. Germline trimming cut 3 bases from V and 15 bases from J; bases unmatched to any gene: 8. CDR3 length: 14 amino acids. The CDR3 is CASSAGLAGGLLFF. The DNA of the CDR3 is TGTGCCAGCAGCGCTGGACTAGCGGGAGGTTTACTGTTCTTC.

The rearrangement uses TRBV19 and TRBJ2-7; 8 positions agree with TRBD1. CDR1 and CDR2 from the germline V gene are LNHDA and SQIVND (reference sequence). CDR3 length: 14 residues. Trimming took 1 base from V and 5 from J; bases not matched to a gene: 4. CDR3 nucleotides: TGTGCCAGTAGTATAGGACGGACAGGGAACGAGCAGTACTTC. Translating it yields CASSIGRTGNEQYF.

The rearrangement uses TRBV18 and TRBJ1-2; 8 positions match TRBD1. Germline V gives CDR1 KGHSH, CDR2 LQKENI. The length of the CDR3 is 17 residues. With V trimmed by 3 bases and J by 4 bases, 13 bases remained unmatched. This CDR3 reads CASSPSTGATQFYGYTF. The CDR3 DNA follows: TGTGCCAGCTCACCGTCGACAGGGGCAACCCAGTTCTATGGCTACACCTTC.

A single count supports this clone. The J gene is TRBJ2-1, the V gene TRBV9, with 9 bases that match TRBD1. The CDR3 is made up of 18 amino acids. V shed 3 bases, J shed 7 bases, and the junction held 17 bases outside the gene matches. CDR1 is SGDLS, CDR2 YYNGEE, per germline. The CDR3 coding sequence is TGTGCCAGCAGCGAAACACTACAGGGGGCCCGGGGCCTTAATGAGCAGTTCTTC. Translated: CASSETLQGARGLNEQFF.

This chain joins TRBV28 and TRBJ1-2; 9 nucleotides line up with TRBD1. V dropped 3 bases and J dropped 1; count of bases not matched to a gene: 0. The CDR3 totals 14 residues. Germline V gives CDR1 MDHEN, CDR2 SYDVKM. Here the CDR3 reads CASSLGQGNYGYTF. The CDR3 DNA sequence: TGTGCCAGCAGTTTGGGACAGGGTAACTATGGCTACACCTTC.

The count of this clone is one. This chain joins TRBV14 and TRBJ1-2; a weak D match, TRBD1 (5 bases). This CDR3 comprises 15 residues. Germline assignment: CDR1 SGHDN and CDR2 FVKESK. V lost 1 base and J lost 4, with 13 bases in between. The CDR3 nucleotides read TGTGCCAGCAGCCAAGGTCCCGGGGGGATCTATGGCTACACCTTC. Translating it yields CASSQGPGGIYGYTF.

This chain links TRBV5-1 with TRBJ1-5; D remains unclear. With 2 bases removed from V and 0 bases from J, the gap between germline ends came to 9 bases. The germline gives CDR1 SGHRS, CDR2 YFSETQ. This CDR3 region has 15 residues. CDR3 sequence reads: CASSFSGYSNQPQHF. CDR3 nucleotide sequence: TGCGCCAGCAGCTTTTCGGGGTATAGCAATCAGCCCCAGCATTTT.